This T cell receptor (beta chain) was captured by sequencing in a study of T cell repertoires in cytomegalovirus infection. Each CDR3 protein is one row after TCRdb ran MiXCR on the reads. The sample includes around 440,000 distinct CDR3 sequences, roughly 12% seen only once; the top ten take roughly 10%. This CDR3 is 17 amino acids long. After removal of 2 bases from V and 0 bases from J, the junction contained 5 bases not matched to a gene. From germline, CDR1 is DFQATT and CDR2 SNEGSKA (reference sequence). The specimen sequenced was PBMCs. This TCR derives from a human donor in good health (CMV status not recorded). Some clones in this sample may be carry-over from other donors' samples. V usage is TRBV20-1 and J usage is TRBJ2-4; 12 bases are a match to TRBD2. The CDR3 protein is CSARTRLAGEAKNIQYF. The CDR3 nucleotides read TGCAGTGCTAGAACTAGACTAGCGGGGGAAGCCAAAAACATTCAGTACTTC.